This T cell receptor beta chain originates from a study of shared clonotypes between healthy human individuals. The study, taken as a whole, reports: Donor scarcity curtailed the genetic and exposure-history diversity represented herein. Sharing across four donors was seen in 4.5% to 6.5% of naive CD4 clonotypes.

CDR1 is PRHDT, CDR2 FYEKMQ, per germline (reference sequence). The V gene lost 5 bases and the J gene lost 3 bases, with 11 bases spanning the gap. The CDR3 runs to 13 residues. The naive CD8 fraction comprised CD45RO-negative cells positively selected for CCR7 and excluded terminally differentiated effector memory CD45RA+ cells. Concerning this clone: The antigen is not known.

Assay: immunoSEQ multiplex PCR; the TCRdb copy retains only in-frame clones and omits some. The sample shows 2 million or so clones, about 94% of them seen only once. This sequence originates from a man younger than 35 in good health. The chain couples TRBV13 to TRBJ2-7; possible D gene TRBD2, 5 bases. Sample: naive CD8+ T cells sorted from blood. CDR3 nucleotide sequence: TGTGCCAGCAGCGTAAGACTAAGCTACGAGCAGTACTTC. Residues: CASSVRLSYEQYF.